This T cell receptor (beta chain) derives from a study of human T cells and chemical hapten exposure. Study summary: Enrolled patients were predominantly female and had alopecia areata, totalis or universalis.

The V end was cut by 6 bases, the J end by 2 bases, with 13 bases between. The CDR3 length is 13 residues. Germline assignment: CDR1 DFQATT and CDR2 SNEGSKA (reference sequence). This clonotype was counted between two and nine times. TCRdb recomputed calls from the RACE reads with MiXCR, one row per CDR3 protein. The sample yields about 190,000 distinct CDR3 sequences, under 30% seen once. The time point was: patch test 3, about 24 weeks after DPC sensitization. Specified treatment: therapeutic diphenylcyclopropenone sensitization with weekly scalp DPC. The starting material was whole blood, obtained in connection with sensitization to the hapten diphenylcyclopropenone (DPC). The receptor comes from a woman in her thirties or forties with alopecia areata. Some clones in this sample may be carry-over from other donors' samples. The chain carries TRBV20-1 and TRBJ2-5, with a possible D match to TRBD1 (5 bases). CDR3 in amino acids: CSARYRQQETQYF. CDR3 nucleotide sequence: TGCAGTGCCCGATATCGACAGCAAGAGACCCAGTACTTC.